This T cell receptor (beta chain) originates from a study of T-cell reconstitution after alpha-beta-depleted transplantation in children. This CDR3 is 14 amino acids long. After removal of 3 bases from V and 10 bases from J, the junction contained 11 bases not matched to a gene. Germline CDR1 reads DFQATT; CDR2 reads SNEGSKA (reference sequence). This clonotype was picked up a small number of times. Unique molecular identifiers were incorporated into the prepared TCRbeta library. TCRdb used MiXCR to reprocess the PCR reads, holding one entry per CDR3 protein. The profile shows around 360,000 distinct CDR3 sequences, around a tenth of them singletons.

This sequence joins TRBV20-1 and TRBJ2-5, with 10 positions matching TRBD1. The source material was PBMCs from the stem cell graft donor, sampled from the stem cell graft. The TCR sequence derives from a human donor who donated a stem cell graft to a child with acute lymphoblastic leukemia. DNA for the CDR3: TGCAGTGCTAGTACCGGGACAGGGGAAAAAAACCAGTACTTC. Protein sequence: CSASTGTGEKNQYF.